This T cell receptor (beta chain) was found in a study of blood T cells in healthy people across ages (dated by TCRdb to between 2014 and 2017). Background for the entire study: In model experiments, template switching captured about one uniquely barcoded TCR beta cDNA molecule for every two T cells. Using deep sequencing normalized with unique cDNA molecular identifiers, the study measured how TCR beta repertoire diversity changes with age. To avoid experimental bias, donors of different ages were distributed randomly across sequencing lanes. Two additional independent replicas of 1 million unique cDNA reads from the same blood draw were analyzed for two donors (one aged 18 to 30 and one aged 80 or older). The donors were split into four age groups: young (average 16 years), middle-aged (about 40), aged (roughly 60) and long-lived (roughly 77).

Library preparation employed 5' RACE. The sequencer was an Illumina HiSeq 2500. A second PCR of roughly 7 to 12 cycles was run with a J-beta primer mix and a sample-barcoded 5' primer. A template-switch 5' adaptor carrying 12 random nucleotides introduced a unique molecular identifier onto each TCR beta cDNA molecule. Each sample yielded at least 2.5 million CDR3-containing paired-end reads. First-strand cDNA synthesis was performed from all RNA using the Mint cDNA synthesis kit, with priming by a TRBC-specific oligonucleotide. All cDNA was treated with uracil-DNA glycosylase and then went through a first 18-cycle PCR with the universal primers M1SS and BC2_uni_R. In the original analysis: For normalization, 1 million high-quality reads were randomly selected from each sample, with every read carrying a distinct molecular identifier. Instead of being binned into consensus sequences, reads with shared molecular identifiers were discarded. MiTCR, run with a Q25 quality threshold and the strictest error-elimination algorithm, handled CDR3 identification, clonotype clustering and error correction. A nonparametric unseen species model using Euler transformation provided a lower-bound estimate of total TCR beta diversity. TCRdb reworked the public reads: Q25 trimming with fastp, MiXCR clone assembly, productive beta chains retained. Records with the same CDR3 protein are collapsed into one entry carrying the most frequent genes and DNA. The V and J calls, along with clone size, are taken from TCRdb and not from the paper's own processing. Present in this sample are approximately 810,000 distinct CDR3 sequences, less than 35% of which were seen just once. The ten largest make up 17% of the sample.

With respect to this clonotype: Its antigen specificity is not known. The conserved final phenylalanine or tryptophan is absent from the CDR3, which likely points to a read error.

CDR1 and CDR2 (SGHRS, YFSETQ) derive from the germline V gene. With termini counted, the CDR3 has 16 amino acids. Only the CDR3 DNA is retained, 48 bases long and in frame from the first base. Overall study outcomes, separate from this receptor: There was a strong correlation between observed TCR beta diversity and the percentage of naive T cells measured by flow cytometry. Observed TCR beta diversity per million T cells fell roughly linearly with age, and a significant reduction was already apparent by age around 44. Compared with the aged group, the long-lived group had more naive CD4+ T cells, fewer expanded clones and increased TCR diversity, a pattern suggesting age selection. Total diversity estimates from one million sequenced T cells were considered lower bounds and underestimates. Conclusive comparison of naive and antigen-experienced compartments was prevented by the profiling of bulk unsorted PBMCs. Because donor CMV infection status was unknown, age-related changes in expanded clonotypes were potentially confounded.

Systemically healthy Caucasian individuals from Russia, some 36 in total and aged roughly 6 to 100 years, were included as donors. Each donor gave around 9.9 milliliters of peripheral blood, collected into EDTA-treated Vacutainer tubes. PBMCs were isolated by Ficoll-Paque density-gradient centrifugation, with at least 6 million obtained per sample. Total RNA, at least 5 micrograms per sample, was extracted from PBMCs with Trizol reagent. Naive CD45RAhigh/CD27high T cell percentages were measured by flow cytometry on a PBMC aliquot from every donor. The clonotype originates from a woman of 80 years or more in good health. Sequencing was done on a sample of blood. The sequence links TRBV5-1 to TRBJ2-5; TRBD2 is perhaps the D gene, given 7 matching bases. The closer fit of TRBJ2-7 to the DNA end suggests the J call may be wrong. The DNA sequence is as follows: TGCGCCAGCAGCCGACCCCAGAAGGGGGGGCCGCACGAGCAGTACAAC. Protein translation: CASSRPQKGGPHEQYN.